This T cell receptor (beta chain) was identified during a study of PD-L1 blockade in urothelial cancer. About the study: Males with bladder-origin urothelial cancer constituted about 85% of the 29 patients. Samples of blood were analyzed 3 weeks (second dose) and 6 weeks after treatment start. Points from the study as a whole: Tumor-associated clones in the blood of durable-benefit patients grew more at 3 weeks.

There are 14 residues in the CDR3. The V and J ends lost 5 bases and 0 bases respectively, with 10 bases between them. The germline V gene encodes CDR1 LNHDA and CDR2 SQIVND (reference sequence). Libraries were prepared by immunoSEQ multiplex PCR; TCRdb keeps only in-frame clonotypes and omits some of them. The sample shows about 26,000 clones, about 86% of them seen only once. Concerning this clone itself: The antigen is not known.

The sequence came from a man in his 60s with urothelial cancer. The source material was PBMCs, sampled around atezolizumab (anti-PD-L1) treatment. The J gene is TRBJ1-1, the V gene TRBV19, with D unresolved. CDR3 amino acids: CASSPRVVNTEAFF. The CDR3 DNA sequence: TGTGCCAGTAGTCCTCGGGTCGTGAACACTGAAGCTTTCTTT.